A selection of T cell receptor beta chains follows, all from one sample in a study of T-cell reconstitution after alpha-beta-depleted transplantation in children. TCRdb itself ran the PCR reads through MiXCR, one entry per CDR3 protein. Among roughly 500,000 distinct CDR3 sequences listed, 10% were seen once. This material consisted of PBMCs, taken before TCRalphabeta/CD19-depleted stem cell transplant. The source is a child aged 2-9 years with inherited bone marrow failure, due to receive a stem cell transplant. Each CDR3 is given with its conserved first and last residue. Fields, in order: J gene, V gene, D gene, clone size, CDR3 length, CDR3 protein, CDR3 DNA. The D gene is left open where the match is weak. Not every row has a clone size; where given, it reads once, few, many or a size class.

J: TRBJ2-3; V: TRBV12-3/TRBV12-4; D: TRBD2; size: few; length: 15; CDR3: CASSSREGRINTQYF; DNA: TGTGCCAGCAGTTCCCGGGAGGGCCGAATAAATACGCAGTATTTT
J: TRBJ2-1; V: TRBV28; D: TRBD1; size: many; length: 13; CDR3: CASSNPTGNEQFF; DNA: TGTGCCAGCAGTAACCCGACAGGGAATGAGCAGTTCTTC
J: TRBJ2-1; V: TRBV19; D: TRBD2; size: many; length: 17; CDR3: CASSTFPGLAFYNEQFF; DNA: TGTGCCAGTAGTACGTTTCCGGGACTAGCGTTTTACAATGAGCAGTTCTTC
J: TRBJ2-1; V: TRBV20-1; D: TRBD2; size: many; length: 15; CDR3: CSAINSGGIYNEQFF; DNA: TGCAGTGCTATTAATTCGGGAGGGATCTACAATGAGCAGTTCTTC
J: TRBJ2-1; V: TRBV5-1; D: TRBD1; size: .; length: 16; CDR3: CASSLVGGTGGSEQFF; DNA: TGCGCCAGCAGCTTGGTGGGGGGGACAGGGGGATCTGAGCAGTTCTTC
J: TRBJ2-7; V: TRBV29-1; D: .; size: many; length: 13; CDR3: CSGPPGFSYEQYF; DNA: TGCAGCGGCCCCCCGGGTTTTTCCTACGAGCAGTACTTC
J: TRBJ2-7; V: TRBV29-1; D: TRBD1; size: many; length: 14; CDR3: CSETGQEHSYEQYF; DNA: TGCAGCGAAACGGGACAGGAACACTCCTACGAGCAGTACTTC
J: TRBJ2-1; V: TRBV14; D: .; size: .; length: 13; CDR3: CASSQSNQNEQFF; DNA: TGTGCCAGCAGTCAGTCTAACCAAAATGAGCAGTTCTTC
J: TRBJ2-1; V: TRBV20-1; D: .; size: few; length: 16; CDR3: CSARTTSGSSYNEQFF; DNA: TGCAGTGCTAGAACCACCAGCGGCAGCTCCTACAATGAGCAGTTCTTC
J: TRBJ2-3; V: TRBV10-3; D: TRBD1; size: many; length: 13; CDR3: CAIRQGSPDTQYF; DNA: TGTGCCATCCGACAGGGGAGTCCAGATACGCAGTATTTT
J: TRBJ2-5; V: TRBV11-2; D: .; size: .; length: 19; CDR3: CASSSRSLFAPQYQETQYF; DNA: TGTGCCAGCAGCTCGAGAAGCCTTTTCGCGCCTCAATACCAAGAGACCCAGTACTTC
J: TRBJ2-7; V: TRBV7-9; D: .; size: many; length: 15; CDR3: CASSYAGAGGYEQYF; DNA: TGTGCCAGCAGCTACGCTGGGGCGGGCGGCTACGAGCAGTACTTC
J: TRBJ2-7; V: TRBV27; D: TRBD1; size: many; length: 16; CDR3: CASSIGPGTVVYEQYF; DNA: TGTGCCAGCAGCATTGGACCCGGGACAGTGGTCTACGAGCAGTACTTC
J: TRBJ1-5; V: TRBV18; D: TRBD1; size: many; length: 16; CDR3: CASSPKDRAFNQPQHF; DNA: TGTGCCAGCTCACCGAAGGACAGGGCCTTCAATCAGCCCCAGCATTTT
J: TRBJ2-3; V: TRBV7-2; D: TRBD2; size: .; length: 16; CDR3: CASSLKAGVFPDTQYF; DNA: TGTGCCAGCAGTTTAAAAGCGGGAGTTTTTCCAGATACGCAGTATTTT